One sample yielded the 30 T cell receptor beta chains listed below, sequenced in a study of graft-versus-host responses after intestinal transplantation (TCRdb year 2021). The sample's time point, from its label and the paper: cells obtained before transplantation from donor or recipient. The library was made by the immunoSEQ multiplex PCR assay. Here the immuneACCESS table is served through TCRdb, limited to in-frame sequences with V and J called. Missing clones are a known gap in these copies; in checked studies unresolved V genes cover under half, and the rest lacks a known reason. The sample data list about 82,000 clones, and roughly nine tenths of these were observed just once. The ten largest clones add up to more than 0.095% of the sample. These receptors lack a known antigen. The material sequenced was unstimulated CD4+ T cells sorted from spleen or lymph node cells, taken before intestinal transplant. These receptors were taken from a human donor who received an intestinal transplant.

This clone occurred once. The chain recombines TRBV4-3 with TRBJ2-1; 11 bases are shared with TRBD1. Losses at the gene ends were 0 bases for V and 7 bases for J; bases not matched to a gene: 8. The CDR3 is 17 amino acids. CDR1 and CDR2 (germline): LGHNA, YSLEER. CDR3 region: CASSQDPPDRGLNEQFF. The CDR3 DNA reads TGCGCCAGCAGCCAAGATCCCCCGGACAGGGGGCTAAATGAGCAGTTCTTC.

The rearrangement uses TRBV4-3 and TRBJ1-2, with a possible D match to TRBD1 (6 bases). The V and J ends lost 4 bases and 5 bases respectively, with 20 bases between them. Germline CDR1 and CDR2: LGHNA and YSLEER. This CDR3 is built from 16 residues. CDR3 in DNA: TGCGCCAGCAGCCTGAAAGGGGCAGCTCAGGGGTATGGCTACACCTTC. Residues: CASSLKGAAQGYGYTF.

This chain connects TRBV6-5 to TRBJ1-1, with D tentatively TRBD1 (5 bases). This CDR3 comprises 13 residues. Germline CDR1 MNHEY, CDR2 SVGAGI. V gave up 5 bases and J gave up 11 bases, with 18 bases separating them. The CDR3 sequence: CASSEDITGAAFF. For the CDR3, the DNA is TGTGCCAGCAGTGAAGATATTACAGGCGCGGCTTTCTTT.

The genes are TRBV6-5 and TRBJ2-1, with 11 bases fitting TRBD1. J gave up 9 bases and V 5 bases, and 9 bases lay outside the gene matches. CDR1 and CDR2 from the germline V gene are MNHEY and SVGAGI. This CDR3 is 15 amino acids long. CDR3 sequence: CASSPDRGRHAEQFF. The CDR3 region has the DNA TGTGCCAGCAGTCCGGACAGGGGGCGTCATGCTGAGCAGTTCTTC.

The CDR3 sequence is CASSLAVSSYNEQFF. The CDR3, as DNA: TGTGCCAGCAGCTTAGCGGTTAGCTCCTACAATGAGCAGTTCTTC. The chain links TRBV7-2 to TRBJ2-1; D ambiguous. Between the trimmed V and J ends, which lost 0 bases and 0 bases, there was a span of 6 bases. The CDR3 consists of 15 residues. CDR1 is SGHTA, CDR2 FQGNSA, per germline. Using reference TRBV7-2 and TRBJ2-1 for the parts outside the CDR3, the full variable domain is GAGVSQSPSNKVTEKGKDVELRCDPISGHTALYWYRQSLGQGLEFLIYFQGNSAPDKSGLPSDRFSAERTGGSVSTLTIQRTQQEDSAVYLCASSLAVSSYNEQFFGPGTRLTVL.

The V call is TRBV6-1, the J call TRBJ2-1; D remains unclear. The CDR3 sequence is 15 residues long. Germline V gene sequence: CDR1 MNHNS, CDR2 SASEGT. Deletions cut 1 base from V and 1 base from J, with 8 bases between. For the CDR3, the DNA is TGTGCCAGCAGTGAAGAGAACAGATCCTACAATGAGCAGTTCTTC. Its translation is CASSEENRSYNEQFF.

To note about this clone: This specimen includes other DNA sequences encoding the same CDR3. The gene calls are TRBV9 and TRBJ2-5; tentatively, D is TRBD2 (5 bases). V was trimmed by 3 bases and J by 2 bases, leaving 8 bases between them. This CDR3 has 13 residues. CDR1 and CDR2 (germline): SGDLS, YYNGEE. CDR3 sequence reads: CASSAGVQETQYF. For the CDR3, the DNA is TGTGCCAGCAGCGCCGGGGTTCAAGAGACCCAGTACTTC.

The V call is TRBV7-6, the J call TRBJ2-3, with D possibly TRBD2 on 6 matching bases. In germline, CDR1 is SGHVS, CDR2 FNYEAQ. The CDR3 contains 15 residues. V lost 0 bases, J lost 0 bases, and 7 bases lay in between. In DNA, the CDR3 is TGTGCCAGCAGCTTAGCCGGGACTAGCACAGATACGCAGTATTTT. Encoded protein: CASSLAGTSTDTQYF.

CDR3 nucleotides: TGTGCCAGCAGCTTGTGGGACACTCCAAGGTTTAACTATGGCTACACCTTC. Translation: CASSLWDTPRFNYGYTF. The genes are TRBV5-5 and TRBJ1-2; tentative D call: TRBD1 (6 bases). V was trimmed by 1 base and J by 1 base, leaving 17 bases between them. CDR3 size: 17 residues. The germline V gene has CDR1 SGHKS and CDR2 YYEKEE (reference sequence). Combining the CDR3 with reference TRBV5-5 and TRBJ1-2 gives the whole variable domain DAGVTQSPTHLIKTRGQQVTLRCSPISGHKSVSWYQQVLGQGPQFIFQYYEKEERGRGNFPDRFSARQFPNYSSELNVNALLLGDSALYLCASSLWDTPRFNYGYTFGSGTRLTVV.

CDR3 protein: CASTLTGASNQPQHF. In DNA form, the CDR3 reads TGTGCCAGCACCCTAACAGGGGCGAGCAATCAGCCCCAGCATTTT. The chain links TRBV27 to TRBJ1-5, with 7 nucleotides matching TRBD1. Germline trimming cut 7 bases from V and 1 base from J; bases unmatched to any gene: 7. Germline V gene data show CDR1 as MNHEY and CDR2 as SMNVEV (reference sequence). The CDR3 has 15 amino acids.

The chain couples TRBV4-1 to TRBJ1-3, with D tentatively TRBD1 (5 bases). The V and J ends lost 4 bases and 9 bases respectively, with 10 bases between them. In germline, CDR1 is MGHRA, CDR2 YSYEKL. This CDR3 has 12 amino acids. The DNA for the CDR3 is TGCGCCAGCAGCCCCCGGGGGGGCACCATATATTTT. Amino acid sequence: CASSPRGGTIYF.

This chain joins TRBV29-1 and TRBJ1-2; D possibly corresponds to TRBD1 (6 bases). V shed 2 bases and J shed 8 bases, with 12 bases lying between them. This CDR3 spans 12 amino acids. CDR1 is SQVTM, CDR2 ANQGSEA, per germline. In DNA form, the CDR3 reads TGCAGCGTTGAAAAAGGACAGACGGGCTACACCTTC. Translating it yields CSVEKGQTGYTF.

The gene calls are TRBV5-6 and TRBJ2-1, with TRBD1 matching over 9 bases. Germline V gene sequence: CDR1 SGHDT, CDR2 YYEEEE. V dropped 3 bases and J dropped 2; count of bases not matched to a gene: 3. This CDR3 spans 15 amino acids. CDR3 sequence reads: CASSWGQGPYNEQFF. DNA for the CDR3: TGTGCCAGCAGCTGGGGACAGGGCCCCTACAATGAGCAGTTCTTC.

V gene TRBV19 combines with J gene TRBJ2-3; D unresolved. Germline V gene lookup returns CDR1 LNHDA and CDR2 SQIVND (reference sequence). The CDR3 extends over 14 amino acids. V dropped 3 bases and J dropped 2 bases, with 9 bases sitting between them. CDR3 in amino acids: CASSIGRSTDTQYF. DNA for the CDR3: TGTGCCAGTAGTATTGGCAGATCCACAGATACGCAGTATTTT.

The genes are TRBV19 and TRBJ2-2; 12 bases fit TRBD2. V trimming: 5 bases; J trimming: 6 bases; junction bases outside the gene matches: 4. There are 15 residues in the CDR3. Germline V gene lookup returns CDR1 LNHDA and CDR2 SQIVND (reference sequence). DNA for the CDR3: TGTGCCAGTAGTCTTCTAGCGGGGGGGCCCGGGGAGCTGTTTTTT. This translates into CASSLLAGGPGELFF.

The V call is TRBV15, the J call TRBJ2-1, with a tentative D call TRBD1 (6 bases). V was clipped by 5 bases and J by 0 bases, with 17 bases between them. Germline V gene sequence: CDR1 LNHNV, CDR2 YYDKDF (reference sequence). The CDR3 covers 17 residues. The CDR3 loop reads CATSGPRGRSSYNEQFF. In DNA form, the CDR3 reads TGTGCCACCAGCGGGCCCAGGGGCAGATCCTCCTACAATGAGCAGTTCTTC.

CDR3 DNA: TGTGCCAGCCAAGACAGGGGGAAGACACCCCTCCACTTT. Amino acid sequence: CASQDRGKTPLHF. The chain recombines TRBV7-9 with TRBJ1-6; 9 nucleotides agree with TRBD1. The trim removed 8 bases at V and 11 bases at J, leaving 7 bases unmatched. This CDR3 has 13 amino acids. Germline CDR1 reads SEHNR; CDR2 reads FQNEAQ (reference sequence). The variable domain in full, completed from reference TRBV7-9 and TRBJ1-6, reads DTGVSQNPRHKITKRGQNVTFRCDPISEHNRLYWYRQTLGQGPEFLTYFQNEAQLEKSRLLSDRFSAERPKGSFSTLEIQRTEQGDSAMYLCASQDRGKTPLHFGNGTRLTVT.

V usage is TRBV11-3 and J usage is TRBJ2-7; TRBD1 agrees at 9 bases. CDR3 size: 14 residues. V shed 5 bases, J shed 2 bases, and the junction held 4 bases outside the gene matches. CDR1 is SGHNT and CDR2 is YENEEA in the germline V gene. CDR3 in amino acids: CASSPTGGPYEQYF. For the CDR3, the DNA is TGTGCCAGCAGCCCGACAGGGGGACCCTACGAGCAGTACTTC.

CDR3 sequence reads: CASSVGASGGSDTQYF. CDR3 DNA: TGTGCCAGCAGCGTAGGTGCTAGCGGGGGGTCAGATACGCAGTATTTT. J is TRBJ2-3 and V is TRBV9; 11 nucleotides match TRBD2. V lost 0 bases to trimming and J lost 4 bases; unmatched junction nucleotides: 4. CDR3 length equals 16 residues. The V gene's germline CDR1 is SGDLS and CDR2 YYNGEE.

This chain connects TRBV5-1 to TRBJ2-3, with D possibly being TRBD1 (6 bases). V lost 6 bases and J lost 7, with 24 bases in between. Germline values: CDR1 SGHRS, CDR2 YFSETQ. The CDR3 is made up of 16 amino acids. CDR3 sequence: CASTTVQGDSENTQYF. The CDR3, as DNA: TGCGCCAGCACGACTGTACAGGGAGATTCCGAGAATACGCAGTATTTT.

This clone occurred once. The rearrangement links TRBV18 to TRBJ1-1; 8 positions match TRBD1. The CDR3 extends over 14 amino acids. V was pared by 3 bases and J by 1 base, with 1 base of the junction left unmatched. Per germline, CDR1 KGHSH and CDR2 LQKENI. CDR3 region: CASSPGTGNTEAFF. The CDR3 DNA reads as TGTGCCAGCTCACCGGGGACAGGGAACACTGAAGCTTTCTTT.

This chain links TRBV29-1 with TRBJ2-7, with 9 bases fitting TRBD1. The CDR3 has 12 residues. V was pared by 6 bases and J by 5 bases, with 5 bases of the junction left unmatched. Germline V lookup: CDR1 SQVTM, CDR2 ANQGSEA. The DNA for the CDR3 is TGCAGCGTAGGACAGGGGACCGACGAGCAGTACTTC. Encoded protein: CSVGQGTDEQYF.

This chain links TRBV5-1 with TRBJ2-3, with 9 bases aligning to TRBD1. V shed 1 base, J shed 0 bases, and the junction held 6 bases outside the gene matches. This CDR3 spans 17 amino acids. CDR1 SGHRS and CDR2 YFSETQ come from the germline V gene. The DNA of the CDR3 is TGCGCCAGCAGCTTGATCCGGACAGGGGTCAGCACAGATACGCAGTATTTT. Its protein product is CASSLIRTGVSTDTQYF.

The V call is TRBV6-5, the J call TRBJ1-1; 8 nucleotides align to TRBD1. After removal of 6 bases from V and 9 bases from J, the junction contained 6 bases not matched to a gene. In germline, CDR1 is MNHEY, CDR2 SVGAGI. The CDR3 is 12 residues long. The CDR3 DNA is TGTGCCAGCAGAACAGGACAGGGTAAAGCTTTCTTT. Protein: CASRTGQGKAFF.

This chain links TRBV7-6 with TRBJ2-2; D not resolved. This CDR3 comprises 15 residues. V lost 2 bases and J 2 bases, leaving 9 bases between the germline ends. CDR1 is SGHVS and CDR2 is FNYEAQ in the germline V gene. This CDR3 is CASSLMTPNTGELFF. The CDR3 DNA is TGTGCCAGCAGCTTAATGACTCCTAACACCGGGGAGCTGTTTTTT.

The chain combines TRBV25-1 with TRBJ1-6; D call uncertain. V was cut by 3 bases and J by 9 bases, with 12 bases left in between. Germline V gene sequence: CDR1 MGHDK, CDR2 SYGVNS. This CDR3 has 14 residues. CDR3 in amino acids: CASSDPGLPSPLHF. Written as DNA, the CDR3 is TGTGCCAGCAGTGATCCGGGTCTCCCTTCACCCCTCCACTTT.

This CDR3 is CASSVQANTGELFF. DNA of the CDR3: TGTGCCAGCAGTGTCCAGGCGAACACCGGGGAGCTGTTTTTT. This chain uses TRBV6-1 with TRBJ2-2; D gene uncertain. Germline CDR1 MNHNS, CDR2 SASEGT. V lost 4 bases and J 0 bases, leaving 6 bases between the germline ends. The CDR3 runs 14 residues.

The rearrangement joins TRBV15 to TRBJ2-7; D is perhaps TRBD1 (6 bases). The germline CDR1 and CDR2 sequences are LNHNV and YYDKDF (reference sequence). The CDR3 covers 17 residues. V shed 0 bases and J shed 9 bases, with 24 bases lying between them. The CDR3 nucleotides read TGTGCCACCAGCAGAGATACTTTGCCAGGGGTGCTTGGTGGGCAGTACTTC. Translated: CATSRDTLPGVLGGQYF.

The V and J genes are TRBV5-4 and TRBJ2-3, with no clear D. The V end was cut by 0 bases, the J end by 2 bases, with 7 bases between. CDR3 size: 14 residues. In germline, CDR1 is SGHNT, CDR2 YYREEE (reference sequence). The CDR3 is CASSLGQNTDTQYF. DNA of the CDR3: TGTGCCAGCAGCTTGGGCCAGAACACAGATACGCAGTATTTT.

V usage is TRBV5-1 and J usage is TRBJ2-3; TRBD2 aligns across 7 bases. The CDR3 sequence is 10 residues long. The J segment lost 14 bases and the V segment lost 9 bases, leaving 9 bases of the junction unmatched. Germline V gene sequence: CDR1 SGHRS, CDR2 YFSETQ. CDR3 bases: TGCGCCACACCAAGCGGGGTGAGGTATTTT. This sequence encodes CATPSGVRYF.